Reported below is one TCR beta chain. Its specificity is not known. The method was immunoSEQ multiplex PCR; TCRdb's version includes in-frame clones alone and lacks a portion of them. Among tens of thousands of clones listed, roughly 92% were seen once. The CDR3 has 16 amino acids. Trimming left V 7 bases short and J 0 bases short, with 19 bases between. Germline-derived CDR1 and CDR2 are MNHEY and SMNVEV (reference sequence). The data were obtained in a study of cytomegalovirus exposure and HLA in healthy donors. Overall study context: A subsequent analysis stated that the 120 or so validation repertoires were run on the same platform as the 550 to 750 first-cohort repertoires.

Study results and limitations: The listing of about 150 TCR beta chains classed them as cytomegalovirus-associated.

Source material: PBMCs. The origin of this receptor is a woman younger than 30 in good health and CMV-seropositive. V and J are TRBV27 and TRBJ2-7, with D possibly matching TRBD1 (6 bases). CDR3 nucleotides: TGTGCCAGCACCTTCTCCGCAGGGGCCGCCTCCTACGAGCAGTACTTC. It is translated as CASTFSAGAASYEQYF.